This TCR beta chain was profiled in a study of cytomegalovirus exposure and HLA in healthy donors. Germline CDR1 MDHEN, CDR2 SYDVKM. This CDR3 region has 14 residues. Trimming removed 6 bases at V and 2 bases at J, with 11 bases between. In the PCR, 60 Vbeta and 13 Jbeta primers were used. TCRdb keeps only in-frame clones here, not all; method: immunoSEQ multiplex PCR. The profile covers about 120,000 clones, with around 80% appearing a single time and 2.5% to 3% taken by the ten largest. This TCR was sampled from a woman in her sixties in good health and CMV-seropositive. The V and J genes are TRBV28 and TRBJ1-5, with D hard to call. Input material: PBMCs. CDR3 amino acids: CASRPYSRNQPQHF. CDR3 coding DNA: TGTGCCAGCAGGCCTTACAGCCGCAATCAGCCCCAGCATTTT. Combining the CDR3 with reference TRBV28 and TRBJ1-5 gives the whole variable domain DVKVTQSSRYLVKRTGEKVFLECVQDMDHENMFWYRQDPGLGLRLIYFSYDVKMKEKGDIPEGYSVSREKKERFSLILESASTNQTSMYLCASRPYSRNQPQHFGDGTRLSIL.